The 15 T cell receptor beta chains reported below all come from one sample, sequenced in a study of T cell responses to AZD1222 COVID-19 vaccine. Assay: immunoSEQ multiplex PCR; the TCRdb copy retains only in-frame clones and omits some. The sample consists of around 100,000 clones, 88% of them appearing once. This specimen was peripheral blood, taken on day 0 of AZD1222 vaccination. The receptors stem from an adult in good health.

V and J are TRBV6-5 and TRBJ1-2; 7 bases map to TRBD1. CDR3 length: 14 residues. V dropped 0 bases and J dropped 2; count of bases not matched to a gene: 0. The germline CDR1 and CDR2 sequences are MNHEY and SVGAGI. In DNA form, the CDR3 reads TGTGCCAGCAGTTACTCGACAGGGAACTATGGCTACACCTTC. Its translation: CASSYSTGNYGYTF.

The rearrangement links TRBV6-5 to TRBJ1-5; D is ambiguous. Trimming left V 8 bases short and J 2 bases short, with 10 bases between. Looked up from germline, CDR1 is MNHEY and CDR2 is SVGAGI. There are 13 residues in the CDR3. CDR3 in amino acids: CASRSVGNQPQHF. The CDR3 DNA reads TGTGCCAGCCGTTCTGTGGGCAATCAGCCCCAGCATTTT.

V usage is TRBV28 and J usage is TRBJ2-7, with 7 bases matching TRBD1. CDR3 length: 14 residues. With 6 bases clipped from V and 2 bases from J, the junction kept 7 bases outside the gene matches. CDR1 MDHEN and CDR2 SYDVKM come from the germline V gene. CDR3 nucleotides: TGTGCCAGCAGATCCCCACAGGGGCCCTACGAGCAGTACTTC. Protein sequence: CASRSPQGPYEQYF.

This clone was seen a few times. The CDR3 nucleotides are TGTGCCAGCAGGCTCGCGAACACCGGGGAGCTGTTTTTT. This codes for CASRLANTGELFF. The rearrangement uses TRBV12-3 or TRBV12-4 and TRBJ2-2; D call uncertain. The CDR3 is made up of 13 amino acids. V was trimmed by 6 bases and J by 0 bases, leaving 5 bases between them.

The chain has TRBV9 and TRBJ2-1; 11 bases are shared with TRBD2. CDR1 SGDLS and CDR2 YYNGEE come from the germline V gene. This CDR3 has 17 residues. V lost 0 bases to trimming and J lost 5 bases; unmatched junction nucleotides: 7. The CDR3 region has the DNA TGTGCCAGCAGCGTAGTGCTACCGGGACTAGCGGACAATGAGCAGTTCTTC. As protein: CASSVVLPGLADNEQFF.

The genes are TRBV6-5 and TRBJ1-1; maybe TRBD1 (5 bases). Per germline, CDR1 MNHEY and CDR2 SVGAGI. V lost 7 bases, J lost 10 bases, and 22 bases lay in between. The CDR3 is made up of 14 amino acids. The CDR3 nucleotides are TGTGCCAGCATTCAAGGATGGCCCGGGGGGGGAGCTTTCTTT. Its translation: CASIQGWPGGGAFF.

V and J are TRBV28 and TRBJ2-7, with TRBD1 matching 10 bases. Germline V CDR1 and CDR2: MDHEN, SYDVKM. The J segment lost 6 bases and the V segment lost 6 bases, leaving 11 bases of the junction unmatched. CDR3 size: 15 residues. Here the CDR3 DNA reads TGTGCCAGCAGCCCACTCGGGACAGGGGAAAGCGAGCAGTACTTC. Its translation is CASSPLGTGESEQYF.

This clone was recorded once. J is TRBJ2-2 and V is TRBV7-3, with a weak D call TRBD1 (6 bases). CDR3 length: 13 amino acids. The germline CDR1 and CDR2 sequences are SGHTA and FQGTGA. Trimming left V 5 bases short and J 7 bases short, with 11 bases between. DNA of the CDR3: TGTGCCAGCAGCCGTACAGGGATCGGGGAGCTGTTTTTT. Encoded protein: CASSRTGIGELFF.

Regarding this clone: One junction end does not reproduce the germline sequence, and a read error may be involved. V usage is TRBV5-4 and J usage is TRBJ2-7; 14 bases are a match to TRBD2. The CDR3 is 17 residues long. Germline CDR1 and CDR2: SGHNT and YYREEE (reference sequence). The CDR3 loop is CASSWTSGGPVPYEQYF. Written as DNA, the CDR3 is TGTGCCAGCAGCTGGACTAGCGGGGGGCCCGTTCCCTATGAGCAGTACTTC.

The chain is built from TRBV29-1 and TRBJ1-1, with a tentative D call TRBD1 (5 bases). Germline-derived CDR1 and CDR2 are SQVTM and ANQGSEA. The CDR3 runs to 14 residues. The germline V and J ends were trimmed by 5 bases and 0 bases, with 13 bases remaining between them. The CDR3 DNA is TGCAGCGTTCCCCCTGGGGGGATGAACACTGAAGCTTTCTTT. This encodes CSVPPGGMNTEAFF.

The chain combines TRBV29-1 with TRBJ2-1, with 8 bases matching TRBD1. The germline CDR1 and CDR2 sequences are SQVTM and ANQGSEA. Germline trimming cut 3 bases from V and 2 bases from J; bases unmatched to any gene: 3. This CDR3 comprises 14 residues. CDR3: CSVDQGATYNEQFF. The CDR3, as DNA: TGCAGCGTTGATCAGGGGGCCACCTACAATGAGCAGTTCTTC.

V and J are TRBV7-3 and TRBJ1-1; no reliable D call. The CDR3 loop spans 16 amino acids. Germline values: CDR1 SGHTA, CDR2 FQGTGA. V lost 1 base and J lost 9, with 21 bases in between. CDR3 sequence: CASSLNIFIPDSKAFF. The CDR3 DNA reads as TGTGCCAGCAGCTTAAACATCTTTATACCCGACTCTAAAGCTTTCTTT.

V usage is TRBV7-9 and J usage is TRBJ1-2, with unresolved D. The CDR3 sequence is 13 residues long. Germline CDR1 and CDR2: SEHNR and FQNEAQ (reference sequence). The V end lost 5 bases, the J end lost 2 bases, and 9 bases lay between the germline ends. CDR3 region: CASSLDGNYGYTF. The CDR3, as DNA: TGTGCCAGCAGCCTGGACGGGAACTATGGCTACACCTTC.

The chain recombines TRBV7-8 with TRBJ1-5, with no clear D. Germline V CDR1 and CDR2: SGHVS, FQNEAQ. This CDR3 region has 15 residues. The V end was cut by 3 bases, the J end by 3 bases, with 12 bases between. The CDR3 DNA follows: TGTGCCAGCAGCTTCCTTGCGGGGTACAATCAGCCCCAGCATTTT. This sequence encodes CASSFLAGYNQPQHF.

V and J are TRBV6-5 and TRBJ1-4; unclear D gene. Trimming left V 3 bases short and J 1 base short, with 9 bases between. Germline CDR1 reads MNHEY; CDR2 reads SVGAGI. This CDR3 contains 15 residues. CDR3 in DNA: TGTGCCAGCAGTTATAGTCCGGGAACTAATGAAAAACTGTTTTTT. As protein: CASSYSPGTNEKLFF.